Below are 25 T cell receptor beta chains sequenced from a single sample in a study of shared clonotypes between healthy human individuals (dated by TCRdb to 2020 to 2021). Library preparation employed the immunoSEQ multiplex PCR assay. TCRdb re-hosts the immuneACCESS table, in-frame sequences only. Its copies lack some clones; in the studies checked, an unresolved V gene accounts for under half of them, and the cause for the rest is not known. The sample profile shows more than 400,000 clones; almost 80% of them were found once. 12% of the sample belongs to the ten largest clones. Sequencing input: PBMCs. All receptors derive from a middle-aged woman in good health. Some clones in this sample may be carry-over from other donors' samples.

This chain joins TRBV7-9 and TRBJ1-4; D not certain. The V end lost 5 bases, the J end lost 8 bases, and 12 bases lay between the germline ends. CDR3 length: 13 amino acids. Germline values: CDR1 SEHNR, CDR2 FQNEAQ (reference sequence). CDR3 region: CASSAAPWEKLFF. The DNA for the CDR3 is TGTGCCAGCAGCGCCGCGCCTTGGGAAAAACTGTTTTTT. The full variable domain, its missing parts supplied by reference TRBV7-9 and TRBJ1-4, is DTGVSQNPRHKITKRGQNVTFRCDPISEHNRLYWYRQTLGQGPEFLTYFQNEAQLEKSRLLSDRFSAERPKGSFSTLEIQRTEQGDSAMYLCASSAAPWEKLFFGSGTQLSVL.

This clone has only a few counts. The rearrangement joins TRBV15 to TRBJ1-1; 9 positions match TRBD1. This CDR3 contains 13 residues. Germline V CDR1 and CDR2: LNHNV, YYDKDF (reference sequence). V lost 4 bases to trimming and J lost 8 bases; unmatched junction nucleotides: 5. The CDR3 protein is CATSIRQGGEAFF. In nucleotides, the CDR3 is TGTGCCACCAGCATACGACAGGGGGGCGAAGCTTTCTTT.

V gene TRBV29-1 combines with J gene TRBJ2-5; D possibly matches TRBD1 or TRBD2 (5 bases each). Germline CDR1 reads SQVTM; CDR2 reads ANQGSEA. The CDR3 covers 12 residues. Deletions cut 4 bases from V and 3 bases from J, with 9 bases between. This chain's CDR3 is CSVGWGKETQYF. The CDR3 region has the DNA TGCAGCGTTGGATGGGGGAAAGAGACCCAGTACTTC.

This rearrangement joins TRBV6-1 to TRBJ1-3, with D possibly TRBD1 on 6 matching bases. Trimming took 0 bases from V and 0 from J, leaving 12 bases between them. CDR3 length equals 17 residues. Germline V gene lookup returns CDR1 MNHNS and CDR2 SASEGT. As DNA, the CDR3 is TGTGCCAGCAGTGAAGCGTCAATCAGGGGCTCTGGAAACACCATATATTTT. It specifies CASSEASIRGSGNTIYF.

This clone has a single count. The same CDR3 can be traced to other DNA sequences in this sample. The J gene is TRBJ1-4, the V gene TRBV5-1, with 7 nucleotides matching TRBD1. CDR1 SGHRS and CDR2 YFSETQ come from the germline V gene. V lost 1 base, J lost 5 bases, and 5 bases stayed unmatched. CDR3 length: 15 residues. The CDR3: CASSLLGGPNEKLFF. The CDR3, as DNA: TGCGCCAGCAGCTTGTTAGGGGGCCCGAATGAAAAACTGTTTTTT.

The chain carries TRBV4-2 and TRBJ2-1; 8 bases match TRBD2. The trim removed 2 bases at V and 3 bases at J, leaving 12 bases unmatched. The CDR3 is 18 amino acids. Germline CDR1 reads LGHNA; CDR2 reads YNFKEQ. CDR3: CASSQTGTSGVYYNEQFF. As DNA, the CDR3 is TGTGCCAGCAGCCAAACCGGTACTAGCGGAGTCTACTACAATGAGCAGTTCTTC.

The V and J genes are TRBV23-1 and TRBJ2-7, with 7 bases matching TRBD1. TRBV23-1 is identified as an open reading frame with a role that is uncertain. The CDR3 runs to 15 residues. Trimming took 2 bases from V and 0 from J; bases not matched to a gene: 4. This chain's CDR3 is CASSQPDRVSYEQYF. The CDR3 DNA reads TGCGCCAGCAGTCAACCTGACAGGGTCTCCTACGAGCAGTACTTC.

CDR3 in DNA: TGTGCCAGCTCACCACCGGGGACGCGCAGCTCCTACGAGCAGTACTTC. Translated, it gives CASSPPGTRSSYEQYF. The V and J genes are TRBV18 and TRBJ2-7; D is possibly TRBD1 or TRBD2 (5 bases each). Germline values: CDR1 KGHSH, CDR2 LQKENI. The V end was cut by 0 bases, the J end by 0 bases, with 12 bases between. The CDR3 covers 16 residues.

V and J are TRBV7-8 and TRBJ1-2; D remains ambiguous. From germline, CDR1 is SGHVS and CDR2 FQNEAQ. V dropped 2 bases and J dropped 2 bases, with 18 bases sitting between them. The CDR3 is 17 residues long. CDR3 loop: CASSLSFLAALNYGYTF. CDR3 DNA: TGTGCCAGCAGCTTATCTTTTTTGGCAGCATTAAACTATGGCTACACCTTC.

The chain employs TRBV2 and TRBJ2-3, with 10 bases matching TRBD2. This CDR3 comprises 14 residues. Germline V gene sequence: CDR1 SNHLY, CDR2 FYNNEI. V dropped 8 bases and J dropped 1; count of bases not matched to a gene: 3. CDR3 sequence reads: CASGTSAGTDTQYF. DNA of the CDR3: TGTGCCAGCGGGACTAGCGCAGGCACAGATACGCAGTATTTT.

This sequence joins TRBV2 and TRBJ1-1, with D unclear. This CDR3 region has 13 residues. Germline CDR1 and CDR2: SNHLY and FYNNEI. V was shortened by 3 bases and J by 1 base, with 6 bases between the two germline ends. The CDR3 DNA sequence: TGTGCCAGCAGTGACCCAGGGAACACTGAAGCTTTCTTT. The encoded protein is CASSDPGNTEAFF.

J is TRBJ2-1 and V is TRBV6-5; D gene ambiguous. This CDR3 is built from 11 residues. V shed 6 bases and J shed 9 bases, with 9 bases lying between them. Germline CDR1 is MNHEY and CDR2 is SVGAGI. The chain's CDR3 is CASSRGTEQFF. In nucleotides, the CDR3 is TGTGCCAGCAGCAGAGGTACTGAGCAGTTCTTC.

The DNA for the CDR3 is TGTGCCAGTATCGACCCGACCTCCTACGAGCAGTACTTC. Translating gives CASIDPTSYEQYF. The chain has TRBV19 and TRBJ2-5; D remains unclear. The DNA end is more similar to TRBJ2-7, so the J call may be wrong. The CDR3 is 13 amino acids. From germline, CDR1 is LNHDA and CDR2 SQIVND (reference sequence).

The chain has TRBV7-2 and TRBJ1-5, with D tentatively TRBD1 (6 bases). The CDR3 has 17 amino acids. The germline gives CDR1 SGHTA, CDR2 FQGNSA. Trimming took 1 base from V and 9 from J, leaving 22 bases between them. CDR3 bases: TGTGCCAGCAGCTTAGGTCGAGGGGGTAGGGGAGCAGGGCCCCAGCATTTT. As protein: CASSLGRGGRGAGPQHF.

This clone has just a few counts. The chain recombines TRBV6-4 with TRBJ1-2, with 9 positions matching TRBD1. The CDR3 contains 15 residues. After removal of 5 bases from V and 4 bases from J, the junction contained 8 bases not matched to a gene. Per the germline V gene, CDR1 is MRHNA and CDR2 is SNTAGT. The CDR3 protein is CASSPGTGTFYGYTF. CDR3 DNA: TGTGCCAGCAGTCCCGGGACAGGGACCTTCTATGGCTACACCTTC.

V and J are TRBV7-8 and TRBJ1-3, with D hard to call. Germline V gene sequence: CDR1 SGHVS, CDR2 FQNEAQ. This CDR3 region has 14 residues. Trimming removed 7 bases at V and 3 bases at J, with 13 bases between. The CDR3 here is CASTLPGFGNTIYF. CDR3 bases: TGTGCCAGCACACTTCCCGGCTTTGGAAACACCATATATTTT.

The J gene is TRBJ2-5, the V gene TRBV5-1, with a weak D call TRBD1 (6 bases). This CDR3 contains 14 residues. Germline V CDR1 and CDR2: SGHRS, YFSETQ. V was cut by 3 bases and J by 3 bases, with 12 bases left in between. As DNA, the CDR3 is TGCGCCAGCAGCTCGAACAGGGTAGAAGAGACCCAGTACTTC. It encodes CASSSNRVEETQYF.

V gene TRBV9 combines with J gene TRBJ2-1, with TRBD2 matching over 10 bases. Unmatched junction bases numbered 11, after V lost 1 base and J lost 10 bases. CDR3 length: 16 amino acids. Germline CDR1 SGDLS, CDR2 YYNGEE. The CDR3: CASSVTFLAGVGEQFF. CDR3 nucleotides: TGTGCCAGCAGCGTAACATTTCTAGCGGGAGTGGGGGAGCAGTTCTTC.

This clone was detected a few times. The J gene is TRBJ1-1, the V gene TRBV7-2; D is uncertain. The germline V gene encodes CDR1 SGHTA and CDR2 FQGNSA. The CDR3 length is 14 residues. V gave up 2 bases and J gave up 3 bases, with 10 bases separating them. CDR3 protein: CASSLPGRDTEAFF. The DNA of the CDR3 is TGTGCCAGCAGCTTACCCGGGAGGGACACTGAAGCTTTCTTT. Full variable domain (outside the CDR3, taken from reference TRBV7-2 and TRBJ1-1): GAGVSQSPSNKVTEKGKDVELRCDPISGHTALYWYRQSLGQGLEFLIYFQGNSAPDKSGLPSDRFSAERTGGSVSTLTIQRTQQEDSAVYLCASSLPGRDTEAFFGQGTRLTVV.

The table lists this clone with a few counts. V is TRBV18 and J is TRBJ2-2; possibly TRBD1 for D (5 bases). Trimming shortened V by 5 bases and J by 6 bases, and 7 bases separated the two germline ends. CDR1 is KGHSH and CDR2 is LQKENI in the germline V gene. This CDR3 has 12 amino acids. In DNA form, the CDR3 reads TGTGCCAGCTCAACGACAGCCGGGGAGCTGTTTTTT. This translates into CASSTTAGELFF.

The rearrangement uses TRBV7-8 and TRBJ2-7, with TRBD2 matching 8 bases. V shed 6 bases, J shed 0 bases, and the junction held 7 bases outside the gene matches. This CDR3 comprises 15 residues. Germline-derived CDR1 and CDR2 are SGHVS and FQNEAQ. CDR3 DNA: TGTGCCAGCAGTGACGTCACTAGCGGCTCCTACGAGCAGTACTTC. This gives the protein CASSDVTSGSYEQYF.

The count of this clone is one. The chain recombines TRBV19 with TRBJ2-6; TRBD1 is a possible D gene (6 bases). The length of the CDR3 is 18 residues. Looked up from germline, CDR1 is LNHDA and CDR2 is SQIVND (reference sequence). Trimming stripped 4 bases from V and 0 bases from J, with 16 bases between. The CDR3: CASSTLTGYISGANVLTF. As DNA, the CDR3 is TGTGCCAGTAGTACCCTGACAGGCTACATCTCTGGGGCCAACGTCCTGACTTTC.

The chain links TRBV27 to TRBJ1-3; 8 bases agree with TRBD1. V lost 5 bases, J lost 4 bases, and 7 bases stayed unmatched. Per germline, CDR1 MNHEY and CDR2 SMNVEV (reference sequence). The CDR3 is made up of 15 amino acids. CDR3 sequence: CASSPNRGSGNTIYF. In DNA form, the CDR3 reads TGTGCCAGCAGTCCAAACAGGGGGTCCGGAAACACCATATATTTT.

The chain carries TRBV14 and TRBJ2-7; D is unresolved. The CDR3 spans 12 residues. The germline V and J ends were trimmed by 3 bases and 0 bases, with 3 bases remaining between them. Germline loops: CDR1 SGHDN, CDR2 FVKESK. This chain's CDR3 is CASSQRSYEQYF. The CDR3 bases are TGTGCCAGCAGCCAGCGCTCCTACGAGCAGTACTTC.

Comments on this clone: The sample holds other DNA sequences that translate to the same CDR3. The chain carries TRBV5-1 and TRBJ1-5; no definite D call. V was pared by 0 bases and J by 4 bases, with 5 bases between. Germline loops: CDR1 SGHRS, CDR2 YFSETQ. There are 13 residues in the CDR3. The DNA for the CDR3 is TGCGCCAGCAGCTTGGCCGGGAATCAGCCCCAGCATTTT. Its protein is CASSLAGNQPQHF.